This T cell receptor beta chain was retrieved from a study of blood T cell repertoires in COVID-19. For the study at large: COVID-19 samples from acute and convalescent phases originated in the United States, Italy and Spain. Sample material is recorded as cDNA or gDNA derived from T cells, B-cell-depleted T cells, or PBMCs.

Germline-derived CDR1 and CDR2 are SGDLS and YYNGEE. V was clipped by 1 base and J by 4 bases; unmatched bases: 7. The CDR3 length is 16 residues. Enrolled during active infection, Seattle patients were then followed longitudinally. Study processing details: The assay estimated nucleated cells by amplifying reference gene primers. The table came from immunoSEQ multiplex PCR; TCRdb's copy has only in-frame clones and leaves some out. V, J and clone size were drawn from that table, and D and trimming were deduced from the DNA. Of around 92,000 clones in the sample, around two thirds were seen once. This sequence was found in a man aged 65-85 years with COVID-19, enrolled during active disease. Sample: peripheral blood. This chain joins TRBV9 and TRBJ2-5; 10 bases align to TRBD2. The CDR3 DNA reads TGTGCCAGCAGCGTACAAGCGGGGGGGAGGTCAGAGACCCAGTACTTC. Its translation is CASSVQAGGRSETQYF.